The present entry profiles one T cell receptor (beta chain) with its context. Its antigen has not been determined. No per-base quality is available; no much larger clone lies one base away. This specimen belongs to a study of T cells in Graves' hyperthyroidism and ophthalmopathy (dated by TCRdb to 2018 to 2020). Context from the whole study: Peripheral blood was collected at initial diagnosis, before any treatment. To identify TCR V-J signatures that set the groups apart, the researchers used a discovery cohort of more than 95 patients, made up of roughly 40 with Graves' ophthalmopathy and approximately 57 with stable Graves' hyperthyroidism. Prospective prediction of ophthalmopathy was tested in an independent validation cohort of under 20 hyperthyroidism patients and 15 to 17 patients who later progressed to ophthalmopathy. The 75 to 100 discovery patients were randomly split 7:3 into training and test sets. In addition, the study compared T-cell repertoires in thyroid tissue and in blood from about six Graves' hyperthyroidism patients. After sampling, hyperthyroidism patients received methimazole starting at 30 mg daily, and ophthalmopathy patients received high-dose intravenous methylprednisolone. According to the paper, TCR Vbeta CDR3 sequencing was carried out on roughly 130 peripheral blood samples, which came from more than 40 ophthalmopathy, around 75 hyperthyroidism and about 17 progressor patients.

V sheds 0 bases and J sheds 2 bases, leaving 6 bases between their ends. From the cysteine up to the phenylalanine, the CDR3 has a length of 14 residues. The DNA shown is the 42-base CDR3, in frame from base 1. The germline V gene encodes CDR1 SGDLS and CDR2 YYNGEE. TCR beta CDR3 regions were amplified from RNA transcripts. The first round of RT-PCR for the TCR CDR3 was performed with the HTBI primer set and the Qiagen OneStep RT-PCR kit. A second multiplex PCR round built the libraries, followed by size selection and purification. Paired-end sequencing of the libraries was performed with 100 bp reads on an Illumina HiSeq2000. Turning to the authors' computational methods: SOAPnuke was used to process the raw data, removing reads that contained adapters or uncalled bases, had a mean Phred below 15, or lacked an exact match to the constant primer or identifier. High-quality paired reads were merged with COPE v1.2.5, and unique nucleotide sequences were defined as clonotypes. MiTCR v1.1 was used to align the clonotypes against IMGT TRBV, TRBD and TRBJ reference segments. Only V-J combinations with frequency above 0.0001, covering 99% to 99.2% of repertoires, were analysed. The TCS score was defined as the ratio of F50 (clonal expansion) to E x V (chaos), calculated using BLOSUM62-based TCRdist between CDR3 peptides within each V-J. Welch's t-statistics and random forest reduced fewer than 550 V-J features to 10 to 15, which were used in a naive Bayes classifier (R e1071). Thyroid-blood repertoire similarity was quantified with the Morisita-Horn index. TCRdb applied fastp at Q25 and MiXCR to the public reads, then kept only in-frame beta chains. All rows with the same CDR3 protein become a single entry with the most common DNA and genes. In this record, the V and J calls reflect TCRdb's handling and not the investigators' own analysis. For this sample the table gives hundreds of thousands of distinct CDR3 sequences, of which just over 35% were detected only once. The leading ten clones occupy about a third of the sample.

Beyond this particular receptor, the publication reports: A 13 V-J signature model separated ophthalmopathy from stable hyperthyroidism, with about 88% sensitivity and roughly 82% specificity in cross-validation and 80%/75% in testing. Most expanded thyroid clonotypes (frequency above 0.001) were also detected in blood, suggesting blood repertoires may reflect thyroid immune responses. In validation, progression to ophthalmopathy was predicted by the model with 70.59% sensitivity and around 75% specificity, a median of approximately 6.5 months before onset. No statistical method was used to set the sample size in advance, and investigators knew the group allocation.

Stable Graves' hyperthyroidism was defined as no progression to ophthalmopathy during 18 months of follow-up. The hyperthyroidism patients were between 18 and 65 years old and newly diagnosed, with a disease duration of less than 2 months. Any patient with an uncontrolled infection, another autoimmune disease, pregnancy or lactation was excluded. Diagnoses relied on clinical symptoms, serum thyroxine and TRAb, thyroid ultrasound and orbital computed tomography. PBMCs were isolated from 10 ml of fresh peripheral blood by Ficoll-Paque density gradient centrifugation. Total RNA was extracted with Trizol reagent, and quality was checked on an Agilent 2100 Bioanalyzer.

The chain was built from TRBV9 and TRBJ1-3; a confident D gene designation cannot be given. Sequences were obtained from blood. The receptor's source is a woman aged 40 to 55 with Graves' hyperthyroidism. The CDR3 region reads CASSVEGTGNTIYF. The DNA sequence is TGTGCCAGCAGCGTAGAAGGGACTGGAAACACCATATATTTT.